This T cell receptor (beta chain) originates from a study of blood T cell repertoires in COVID-19. About the research overall: Samples of COVID-19 (acute and convalescent) were obtained from the United States, Italy and Spain.

The germline gives CDR1 MGHRA, CDR2 YSYEKL. This CDR3 spans 15 amino acids. Between the trimmed V and J ends, which lost 4 bases and 0 bases, there was a span of 12 bases. The method was immunoSEQ multiplex PCR; TCRdb's version includes in-frame clones alone and lacks a portion of them. The profile shows under 200,000 clones, around 84% of them singletons. The rearrangement joins TRBV4-1 to TRBJ1-1, with a weak D call TRBD1 (6 bases). The TCR sequence derives from a woman aged 25-40 years who had been exposed to COVID-19. Material for sequencing was PBMCs or T cells enriched from blood (not recorded which). CDR3 amino acids: CASSPTQGVNTEAFF. CDR3 coding DNA: TGCGCCAGCAGCCCGACACAGGGTGTGAACACTGAAGCTTTCTTT.